Shown below are 3 T cell receptor beta chains from a single sample sequenced in a study of CD8+ T cells in alopecia areata. Extracted from the samples, RNA was reverse transcribed into cDNA to serve as the sequencing template. Clones were sequenced by immunoSEQ multiplex PCR, and TCRdb holds only the in-frame ones, with some missing. The table has 100,000 to 150,000 clones, under 65% seen once; the top ten hold around 6%. Specified treatment: oral pan-JAK inhibitor, 5-10 mg twice daily. This specimen consisted of CD4+ T cells sorted from blood, obtained at week 4, from a patient treated with tofacitinib. Every receptor here comes from a human donor with alopecia areata.

The chain employs TRBV29-1 and TRBJ2-5, with TRBD1 identical over 9 bases. The CDR3 extends over 13 amino acids. Germline CDR1 and CDR2: SQVTM and ANQGSEA. The V gene end was trimmed by 4 bases and the J gene end by 9 bases; junction bases not matched to a gene: 9. The CDR3 loop is CSVGDRAGLAQYF. CDR3 bases: TGCAGCGTTGGGGACAGGGCAGGGCTGGCCCAGTACTTC.

The genes are TRBV7-7 and TRBJ2-1; TRBD2 matches at 9 bases. V was clipped by 5 bases and J by 8 bases; unmatched bases: 7. Per germline, CDR1 SSHAT and CDR2 FNYEAQ (reference sequence). This CDR3 is 14 amino acids long. DNA of the CDR3: TGTGCCAGCAGCCCGACTAGCGGAGGGGATGAGCAGTTCTTC. Amino acids: CASSPTSGGDEQFF.

This clone was seen more than once but under ten times. This chain joins TRBV30 and TRBJ1-2; the D is unclear. From germline, CDR1 is GTSNPN and CDR2 SVGIG (reference sequence). The CDR3 extends over 14 amino acids. Trimming stripped 4 bases from V and 4 bases from J, with 16 bases between. The CDR3 nucleotides read TGTGCCTGGACGAATTCAGGCGCCCGCTATGGCTACACCTTC. It yields the protein CAWTNSGARYGYTF.